The 8 T cell receptor beta chains listed next were all sequenced from one sample in a study of regulatory T cells in long-lasting Graves disease. To make TCR beta libraries, researchers used iRepertoire HTBI primers and Arm-PCR of CDR3 regions. TCRdb re-analysed the multiplex PCR reads in MiXCR, keeping a single row per CDR3 protein. Among over 200,000 distinct CDR3 sequences listed, around a sixth were seen once. The time point here: newly diagnosed GD, antithyroid drugs for less than 3 months. PBMCs were the source of the RNA used for TCR sequencing. The sample also formed part of further work on T cells in Graves' hyperthyroidism and ophthalmopathy.

Here the sequenced sample was peripheral blood mononuclear cells (PBMCs), taken at new diagnosis, from a patient treated with antithyroid drugs. The receptors here all came from a woman aged 25 to 39 with Graves disease.

Concerning this clonotype itself: At one boundary the junction diverges from the germline segment, which might be a read error. V usage is TRBV18 and J usage is TRBJ1-4; D gene ambiguous. The CDR3 loop spans 14 amino acids. Germline-derived CDR1 and CDR2 are KGHSH and LQKENI. CDR3 sequence: CAGSPDGRYEKLVF. CDR3 in DNA: TGTGCCGGCTCACCGGACGGACGATATGAAAAACTGGTTTTT.

This clonotype was counted at least ten times. V is TRBV5-1 and J is TRBJ2-3, with D uncertain. Trimming stripped 0 bases from V and 4 bases from J, with 9 bases between. This CDR3 is built from 14 residues. Germline CDR1 SGHRS, CDR2 YFSETQ. CDR3 bases: TGCGCCAGCAGCTTGGGAGGAGCAGCAGATACGCAGTATTTT. Amino acids: CASSLGGAADTQYF. The full variable domain, rest sourced from reference TRBV5-1 and TRBJ2-3, is KAGVTQTPRYLIKTRGQQVTLSCSPISGHRSVSWYQQTPGQGLQFLFEYFSETQRNKGNFPGRFSGRQFSNSRSEMNVSTLELGDSALYLCASSLGGAADTQYFGPGTRLTVL.

This clonotype was seen many times. V and J are TRBV7-3 and TRBJ1-6, with D unclear. V lost 2 bases to trimming and J lost 9 bases, with 8 bases between them. The length of the CDR3 is 13 residues. Germline CDR1 SGHTA, CDR2 FQGTGA. The CDR3 coding sequence is TGTGCCAGCAGCTTAGGCGGAGCTTCACCCCTCCACTTT. It codes for CASSLGGASPLHF.

Turning to this clonotype: A single base is all that separates this from a far larger clone, so a read error is likely. V and J are TRBV7-8 and TRBJ2-1, with 12 bases matching TRBD2. Germline values: CDR1 SGHVS, CDR2 FQNEAQ. V lost 5 bases and J lost 5; bases outside the gene matches: 1. This CDR3 is 14 amino acids long. The CDR3 is CASSRTSGDNEQFF. CDR3 DNA: TGTGCCAGCAGCCGGACTAGCGGGGACAATGAGCAGTTCTTC.

Turning to this clonotype: Possible read error: a much larger clone is one base away. CDR3 nucleotide sequence: TGTGCCAGCAGTCCCCAGGAGGGCTCGGATTCCTTAGCCAAAAACATTCAGTACTTC. It codes for CASSPQEGSDSLAKNIQYF. The gene calls are TRBV6-2 or TRBV6-3 and TRBJ2-4; tentative D call: TRBD2 (6 bases). The germline V gene encodes CDR1 MNHEY and CDR2 SVGEGT. This CDR3 is 19 amino acids long. V was cut by 5 bases and J by 0 bases, with 23 bases left in between.

This clonotype has more than one count but fewer than ten. This chain links TRBV5-6 with TRBJ1-5; TRBD1 matches at 7 bases. The CDR3 runs to 16 residues. The germline CDR1 and CDR2 sequences are SGHDT and YYEEEE. The J segment lost 4 bases and the V segment lost 2 bases, leaving 9 bases of the junction unmatched. The DNA for the CDR3 is TGTGCCAGCAGCTTTGGGACAGCTACCCCAAATCAGCCCCAGCATTTT. Translating it yields CASSFGTATPNQPQHF.

The chain couples TRBV12-3 or TRBV12-4 to TRBJ2-5; 12 bases are shared with TRBD2. Germline trimming cut 5 bases from V and 4 bases from J; bases unmatched to any gene: 8. CDR3 length: 16 amino acids. The CDR3 loop is CASSLSSGGAGETQYF. DNA of the CDR3: TGTGCCAGCAGTCTATCTAGCGGGGGGGCCGGAGAGACCCAGTACTTC.

A note on this clonotype: One base away lies a much larger clone, so this may be a sequencing read error. This CDR3 is CASGQGGGTQYF. CDR3 DNA sequence: TGTGCCAGCGGACAGGGGGGAGGGACCCAGTACTTC. The chain links TRBV2 to TRBJ2-1; TRBD1 matches 10 bases. Judging by the DNA end, TRBJ2-5 fits better; the J call may be wrong. The CDR3 sequence is 12 residues long. The V gene's germline CDR1 is SNHLY and CDR2 FYNNEI.